Each of the 5 T cell receptor beta chains below was sequenced from the same sample in a study of identical twins. TCRdb re-called the 5' RACE reads with MiXCR, one entry per CDR3 protein. The sample shows fewer than 550,000 distinct CDR3 sequences, more than 13% of them seen only once. The sample also formed part of further work on yellow fever vaccine responses in identical twins.

Sequencing was performed on CD4+ T cells sorted from blood. Receptors were obtained from a woman aged 18-29 years in good health.

Only a few counts were recorded for this clonotype. V usage is TRBV3-1 and J usage is TRBJ2-7, with D tentatively TRBD1 (5 bases). V lost 2 bases to trimming and J lost 7 bases, with 15 bases between them. This CDR3 is built from 14 residues. The germline CDR1 and CDR2 sequences are LGHDT and YNNKEL (reference sequence). CDR3 sequence reads: CASSQNAGSLEQYF. The CDR3 DNA reads TGTGCCAGCAGCCAAAATGCAGGGTCCCTGGAGCAGTACTTC.

V usage is TRBV4-3 and J usage is TRBJ2-5; D not certain. The CDR3 has 14 amino acids. Trimming took off 3 bases at V and 2 bases at J, with 10 bases between the two ends. From germline, CDR1 is LGHNA and CDR2 YSLEER. The CDR3 DNA reads TGCGCCAGCAGCCACAACCTACGGCAAGAGACCCAGTACTTC. Encoded protein: CASSHNLRQETQYF.

The table lists this clonotype with a few counts. In nucleotides, the CDR3 is TGTGCCAGCAGTTTAAAGGGGCCCGCTTTCTTT. It specifies CASSLKGPAFF. The V and J genes are TRBV12-3 or TRBV12-4 and TRBJ1-1; possible D gene TRBD1, 5 bases. Trimming left V 2 bases short and J 11 bases short, with 9 bases between. The length of the CDR3 is 11 residues.

Ten or more counts support this clonotype. The chain combines TRBV24-1 with TRBJ2-5; D is possibly TRBD1 (5 bases). Germline V gene lookup returns CDR1 KGHDR and CDR2 SFDVKD. The ends were cut back, 0 bases at V and 5 bases at J, with 9 bases in the middle. The CDR3 totals 14 residues. The CDR3 coding sequence is TGTGCCACCAGTGATTTGAACAGGCCGGAGACCCAGTACTTC. Protein sequence: CATSDLNRPETQYF.

The chain employs TRBV21-1 and TRBJ2-1; the table's D call TRBD1 went unverified against the DNA. TRBV21-1 is classified as a pseudogene. The CDR3 length is 19 residues. The CDR3 nucleotides read TGTGCCAGCAGCAAAGTAGACTGGACAGGGGGAGTCCCCTACAATGAGCAGTTCTTC. It encodes CASSKVDWTGGVPYNEQFF.